The sequence of this T cell receptor (beta chain) was determined in a study of blood T cells in healthy people across ages (dated by TCRdb to between 2015 and 2017). General notes on the study: In model experiments, roughly one uniquely barcoded TCR beta cDNA molecule per two T cells was captured by template switching. The study measured age-related changes in TCR beta repertoire diversity using deep sequencing normalized with unique cDNA molecular identifiers. The donors were divided into four age groups: young (average about 15 years), middle-aged (approximately 39), aged (under 70) and long-lived (roughly 86). Using the same blood draw, the study looked at two additional independent replicas of 1 million unique cDNA reads for two donors, one aged 18 to 30 and the other aged 80 or older.

The donors were 40 or so Caucasian individuals from Russia, aged 6 to 90 years, who were systemically healthy. Each donor gave ten milliliters of peripheral blood, collected into EDTA-treated Vacutainer tubes. Ficoll-Paque density-gradient centrifugation was used to isolate PBMCs, with at least 7 million obtained per sample. Total RNA was extracted from PBMCs with Trizol reagent, with at least 6 micrograms obtained per sample. The percentages of naive CD45RAhigh/CD27high T cells were determined by flow cytometry on a PBMC aliquot from every donor. This clonotype has more than one count but fewer than ten. Its antigen has not been determined. No much larger clone is present one base from it, and per-base qualities are unavailable. V gives up 5 bases and J gives up 2 bases, and the segment between their germline ends measures 16 bases. From the cysteine through the phenylalanine, the CDR3 covers 15 amino acids. Of all the DNA, just the CDR3 is kept, 45 bases in frame from base 1. CDR1 and CDR2 (MNHNS, SASEGT) derive from the germline V gene.

The library came from 5' RACE. The data were produced on an Illumina HiSeq 2500. The second PCR ran for about 7 to 11 cycles and used a J-beta primer mix along with a sample-barcoded 5' primer. A unique molecular identifier was introduced onto each TCR beta cDNA molecule by a template-switch 5' adaptor carrying 12 random nucleotides. Each sample yielded at least 2.5 million CDR3-containing paired-end reads. All of the RNA was converted into first-strand cDNA using the Mint cDNA synthesis kit, with a TRBC-specific oligonucleotide serving as the primer. Following uracil-DNA glycosylase treatment, all cDNA underwent a first 18-cycle PCR with the universal primers M1SS and BC2_uni_R. In the paper's pipeline: For normalization, 1 million high-quality reads, each with a distinct molecular identifier, were randomly selected from each sample. Reads with shared molecular identifiers were discarded instead of being binned into consensus sequences. MiTCR, run with a Q25 quality threshold and the strictest error-elimination algorithm, handled CDR3 identification, clonotype clustering and error correction. A nonparametric unseen species model with Euler transformation was used to estimate a lower bound on total TCR beta diversity. The public reads were reprocessed in TCRdb via fastp at Q25 and MiXCR, keeping in-frame beta chains. Entries are consolidated by CDR3 protein sequence, retaining the most common genes and DNA. The V and J calls here are based on TCRdb, not the publication. Within this sample are 1 million or so distinct CDR3 sequences, with almost 25% of them counted one time only. The top ten clones comprise 0.65% to 0.75% of the sample.

What the work shows at the level of the full study, not this receptor alone: A strong correlation was found between observed TCR beta diversity and the percentage of naive T cells measured by flow cytometry. Total diversity estimates from one million sequenced T cells were considered lower bounds and underestimates. Donor CMV infection status was unknown, potentially confounding age-related changes in expanded clonotypes. Compared with the aged group, the long-lived group had more naive CD4+ T cells, fewer expanded clones and increased TCR diversity, a pattern suggesting age selection. Because profiling used bulk unsorted PBMCs, naive and antigen-experienced compartments could not be compared conclusively. Observed TCR beta diversity per million T cells fell roughly linearly with age, and a significant reduction was already apparent by age around 40.

These data are also associated with another study on T cells of mothers and their children. The other study reports the following: Nine systemically healthy Caucasian individuals served as donors, namely three mothers together with their six children. cDNA synthesis used all of the extracted RNA, with 1.5 ug of RNA in each 15 ul reaction. In the second PCR, sample barcodes and 2-4 random nucleotides were introduced via the M1S primer. Over 9 million TCR beta CDR3 reads came from each mother, compared with some 3 million reads from each child. Thymic selection similarly shapes TCR recombination output in related and unrelated pairs, with minor effect from inherited differences. Normalized repertoire overlap was always found to be slightly, but never significantly, higher in related mother-child pairs than in unrelated mother-child pairs. No persistent microchimeric T cell clones were found, with a detection sensitivity of approximately 100 clones per million clonotypes. The study used deep NGS to compare TCR beta repertoires of mothers and children, seeking features distinguishing related mother-child pairs from unrelated individuals. The mean age was roughly 40 +/- 4 years for the mothers and approximately 11 +/- 4 years for the children. After adapter ligation was performed with NEBNext reagents, the libraries were sequenced on an Illumina HiSeq 2000 with 100+100 nt paired-end reads. To prevent cross-contamination, the mother and child libraries were prepared one month apart and sequenced in separate runs. Between 500,000 and 2,000,000 distinct TCR beta clonotypes were identified per donor. Naive TCR beta clonotypes were estimated from low-frequency clonotypes matched to each donor's FACS-determined naive share, without sorting.

This receptor was identified in a girl aged 2-10 years in good health. This sequence uses TRBV6-1 and TRBJ2-7; the D segment cannot be called with confidence. The specimen was blood. The DNA is TGTGCCAGCAGTTCGGACCTTTTTAAGACCTACGAGCAGTACTTC. Its coded protein is CASSSDLFKTYEQYF.